This T cell receptor beta chain was observed in a study of radiation and T cells in renal cell carcinoma. Treatment of the sample: treatment-naive control, cytoreductive nephrectomy. The CDR3 contains 18 residues. Germline lookup yields CDR1 MGHRA and CDR2 YSYEKL. Trimming removed 4 bases from V and 1 base from J, with 20 bases in between. This clone is termed medium-sized. As yet, its antigen is unknown. Profiling relied on immunoSEQ multiplex PCR, and the TCRdb table lists in-frame clones only, not all of them. This sample yields 13,000 to 15,000 clones, of which 62% are seen a single time; 17% belongs to the top ten. Study-wide points: Sampling covered only roughly 1 g of each tumor.

The chain couples TRBV4-1 to TRBJ1-5, with a possible D match to TRBD1 (6 bases). The receptor's source is a man in his sixties with renal cell carcinoma. The source material was tumor tissue, sampled from a patient whose treatment was nephrectomy without radiotherapy. CDR3 in amino acids: CASSRVGGASVSNQPQHF. In nucleotides, the CDR3 is TGCGCCAGCAGCCGAGTAGGGGGGGCGAGCGTAAGCAATCAGCCCCAGCATTTT.